The sample holds many counts of the clone carrying this T cell receptor beta chain. Trimming cost V 7 bases and J 4 bases, with 21 bases left between them. Germline CDR1 is SQVTM and CDR2 is ANQGSEA. The CDR3 runs to 15 residues. These data belong to a study of patients and donors after allogeneic stem cell transplantation. From the RT-PCR reads, TCRdb called clonotypes with MiXCR, one entry per CDR3 protein. In the table there are about 960,000 distinct CDR3 sequences, 18% of which are singletons. This TCR came from a human donor who was either an allogeneic HSCT recipient or a stem cell or donor lymphocyte infusion donor (not recorded which). It is not recorded whose cells these are; they may come from a transplant donor. Sequenced material: blood, either unsorted or a sorted T cell fraction (not recorded which). This sequence joins TRBV29-1 and TRBJ2-3; perhaps TRBD2 as D (7 bases). CDR3 amino acids: CSAGGGRGSPDTQYF. Written as DNA, the CDR3 is TGCAGCGCGGGGGGCGGGAGAGGCTCTCCAGATACGCAGTATTTT.